This T cell receptor (beta chain) was obtained from a study of T cell responses to AZD1222 COVID-19 vaccine. Study-level points and caveats: Among the donors, most were white British and more were female, and clonal diversity was possibly underestimated. Two AZD1222 administrations were followed by greater Spike-specific TCR breadth and depth. Distributed over spike, vaccine-associated CD4 TCRs predominated at 160-218 and 743-854.

TCRdb's copy holds only in-frame clones and misses some; the assay was immunoSEQ multiplex PCR. The sample holds over 45,000 clones, about 90% seen once. In the case of this clone: No antigen is known for it.

The CDR3 covers 11 residues. Germline V lookup: CDR1 DFQATT, CDR2 SNEGSKA (reference sequence). V shed 1 base and J shed 11 bases, with 11 bases lying between them. V gene TRBV20-1 combines with J gene TRBJ1-1; D call uncertain. The sequencing used peripheral blood, collected 28 days after the second AZD1222 dose. This sequence originates from an adult who received the AZD1222 COVID-19 vaccine. CDR3 nucleotide sequence: TGCAGTGCTAGAGTCCAAACGACCGCTTTCTTT. Residues: CSARVQTTAFF.